This TCR beta chain was identified in a study of control samples from healthy donors and cancer patients. Data came from immunoSEQ multiplex PCR; TCRdb stores just in-frame clones and leaves some out. The table includes tens of thousands of clones, approximately 89% detected once. Trimming removed 6 bases from V and 0 bases from J, with 15 bases in between. The CDR3 contains 16 residues. CDR1 and CDR2 from the germline V gene are KGHSH and LQKENI. The chain recombines TRBV18 with TRBJ1-5; tentative D call: TRBD1 (6 bases). The source is a man aged 40-49 years with colorectal cancer. The sample comprised PBMCs. CDR3 loop: CASSLTGQSSNQPQHF. The CDR3 DNA is TGTGCCAGCTCCCTGACCGGACAGAGTAGCAATCAGCCCCAGCATTTT. Filled out from reference TRBV18 and TRBJ1-5, the complete variable domain reads NAGVMQNPRHLVRRRGQEARLRCSPMKGHSHVYWYRQLPEEGLKFMVYLQKENIIDESGMPKERFSAEFPKEGPSILRIQQVVRGDSAAYFCASSLTGQSSNQPQHFGDGTRLSIL.